This T cell receptor beta chain was sequenced during a study of human T cells and chemical hapten exposure. Across the whole study: The study lasted around 22 weeks, and patients were dosed weekly with diphenylcyclopropenone on the scalp throughout.

Within the library, unique molecular identifiers were attached to each individual cDNA molecule. Study processing details: Per-sample TCR counts ranged from roughly 20,000 to 700,000, median about 90,000. TCRdb processed the RACE reads anew with MiXCR; each CDR3 protein has one entry. TCRdb's processing, not the authors' own work, is the source of the V and J calls. The profile shows nearly 350,000 distinct CDR3 sequences, approximately 6.9% of them singletons. Study-level points and caveats: The study found expanded TCRs formed significantly more large CDR3 similarity clusters than controls.

Sample time point: patch test 1, 2 weeks after DPC sensitization. Specified treatment: therapeutic diphenylcyclopropenone sensitization with weekly scalp DPC. CDR3 length: 13 residues. V was cut by 1 base and J by 8 bases, with 11 bases left in between. The germline V gene encodes CDR1 MGHRA and CDR2 YSYEKL. For this clonotype: No antigen is known for it.

J is TRBJ1-1 and V is TRBV4-1; D is unresolved. Sample: whole blood, taken in connection with sensitization to the hapten diphenylcyclopropenone (DPC). The TCR comes from a woman aged 18-30 years with alopecia areata. Some clones in this sample may be carry-over from other donors' samples. In DNA form, the CDR3 reads TGCGCCAGCAGCCAAGTCATCTTCAGGGAAGCTTTCTTT. As protein: CASSQVIFREAFF.